This T cell receptor beta chain is drawn from a study of blood T cell repertoires in COVID-19. This table comes from immunoSEQ multiplex PCR, and its TCRdb copy is limited to in-frame clones, with some not included. In the table there are tens of thousands of clones, roughly 88% of which are singletons. V gave up 4 bases and J gave up 3 bases, with 12 bases separating them. CDR3 length equals 14 residues. Germline V gene lookup returns CDR1 MDHEN and CDR2 SYDVKM. The chain uses TRBV28 and TRBJ1-2; a possible D gene is TRBD1 (5 bases). Sequencing input: peripheral blood. This clonotype was sampled from a man aged 45 to 65 with COVID-19, enrolled during active disease. This CDR3 reads CASSSGGWDYGYTF. For the CDR3, the DNA is TGTGCCAGCAGTTCTGGGGGGTGGGACTATGGCTACACCTTC.